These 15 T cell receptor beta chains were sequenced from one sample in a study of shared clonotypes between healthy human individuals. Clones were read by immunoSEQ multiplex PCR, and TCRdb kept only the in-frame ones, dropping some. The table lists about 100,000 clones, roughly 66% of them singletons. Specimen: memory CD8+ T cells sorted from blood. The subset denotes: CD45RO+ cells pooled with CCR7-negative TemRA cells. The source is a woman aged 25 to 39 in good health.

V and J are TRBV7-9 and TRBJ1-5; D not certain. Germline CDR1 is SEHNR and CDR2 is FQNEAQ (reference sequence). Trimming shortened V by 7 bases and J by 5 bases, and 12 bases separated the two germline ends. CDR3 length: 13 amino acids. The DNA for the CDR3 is TGTGCCAGCACCAAAGAGCGGGATCAGCCCCAGCATTTT. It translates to CASTKERDQPQHF.

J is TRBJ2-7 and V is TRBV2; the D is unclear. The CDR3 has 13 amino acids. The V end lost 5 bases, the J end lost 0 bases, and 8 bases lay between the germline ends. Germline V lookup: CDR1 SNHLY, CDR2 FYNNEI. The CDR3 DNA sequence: TGTGCCAGCAGTTACGGCAACTCCTACGAGCAGTACTTC. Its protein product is CASSYGNSYEQYF.

CDR3 in DNA: TGTGCCAGCAGTTACTCGAGGGGAGGGGAGGGTTCACCCCTCCACTTT. Protein sequence: CASSYSRGGEGSPLHF. The V call is TRBV6-5, the J call TRBJ1-6; D may be TRBD1 (5 bases). Germline loops: CDR1 MNHEY, CDR2 SVGAGI. V was cut by 0 bases and J by 9 bases, with 15 bases left in between. The CDR3 totals 16 residues.

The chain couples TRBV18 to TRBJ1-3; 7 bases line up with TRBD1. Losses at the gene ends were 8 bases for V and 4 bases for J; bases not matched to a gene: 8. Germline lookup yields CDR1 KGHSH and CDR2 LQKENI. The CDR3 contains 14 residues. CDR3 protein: CASPQTGAGNTIYF. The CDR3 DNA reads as TGTGCCAGCCCACAAACAGGGGCAGGAAACACCATATATTTT. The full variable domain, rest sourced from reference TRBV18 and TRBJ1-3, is NAGVMQNPRHLVRRRGQEARLRCSPMKGHSHVYWYRQLPEEGLKFMVYLQKENIIDESGMPKERFSAEFPKEGPSILRIQQVVRGDSAAYFCASPQTGAGNTIYFGEGSWLTVV.

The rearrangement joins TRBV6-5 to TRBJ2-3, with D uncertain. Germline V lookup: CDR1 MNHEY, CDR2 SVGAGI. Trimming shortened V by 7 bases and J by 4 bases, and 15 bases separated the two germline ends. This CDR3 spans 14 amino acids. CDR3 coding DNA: TGTGCCAGCAATCACGGTAGATTACCAGATACGCAGTATTTT. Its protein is CASNHGRLPDTQYF.

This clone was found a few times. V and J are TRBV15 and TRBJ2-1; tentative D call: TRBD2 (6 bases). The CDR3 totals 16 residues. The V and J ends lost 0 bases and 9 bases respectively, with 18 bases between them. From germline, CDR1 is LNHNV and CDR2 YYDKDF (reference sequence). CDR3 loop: CATSRDTGENFREQFF. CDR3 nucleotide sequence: TGTGCCACCAGCAGAGATACGGGGGAGAATTTTCGTGAGCAGTTCTTC.

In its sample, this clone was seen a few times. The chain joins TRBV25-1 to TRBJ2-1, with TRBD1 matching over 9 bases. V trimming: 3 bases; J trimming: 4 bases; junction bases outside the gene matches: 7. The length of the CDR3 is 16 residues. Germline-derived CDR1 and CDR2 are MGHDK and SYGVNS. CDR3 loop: CASSDRDRDRYNEQFF. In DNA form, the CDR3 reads TGTGCCAGCAGTGATAGGGACAGGGACCGGTACAATGAGCAGTTCTTC.

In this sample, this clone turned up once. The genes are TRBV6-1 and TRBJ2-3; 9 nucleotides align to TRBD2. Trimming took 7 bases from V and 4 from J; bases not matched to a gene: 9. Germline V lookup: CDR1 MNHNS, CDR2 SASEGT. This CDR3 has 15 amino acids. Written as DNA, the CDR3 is TGTGCCAGCACTGAGACTAGCGGTTCTTCAGATACGCAGTATTTT. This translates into CASTETSGSSDTQYF.

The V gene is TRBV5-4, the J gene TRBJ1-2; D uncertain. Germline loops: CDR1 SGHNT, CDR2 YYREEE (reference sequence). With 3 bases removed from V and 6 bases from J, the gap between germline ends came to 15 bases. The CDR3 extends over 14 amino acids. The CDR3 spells CASSSLWGSDGYTF. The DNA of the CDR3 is TGTGCCAGCAGCTCCCTCTGGGGAAGCGATGGCTACACCTTC. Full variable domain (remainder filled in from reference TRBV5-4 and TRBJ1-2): ETGVTQSPTHLIKTRGQQVTLRCSSQSGHNTVSWYQQALGQGPQFIFQYYREEENGRGNFPPRFSGLQFPNYSSELNVNALELDDSALYLCASSSLWGSDGYTFGSGTRLTVV.

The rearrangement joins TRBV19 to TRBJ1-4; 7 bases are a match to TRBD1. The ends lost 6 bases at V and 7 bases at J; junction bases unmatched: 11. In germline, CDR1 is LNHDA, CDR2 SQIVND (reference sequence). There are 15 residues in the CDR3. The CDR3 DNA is TGTGCCAGTAGGACCCTCCACAGGGGACGTGAAAAACTGTTTTTT. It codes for CASRTLHRGREKLFF.

The CDR3 DNA follows: TGTGCCAGCAGCTTGGGTCGGGGGTACTTC. It yields the protein CASSLGRGYF. The V and J genes are TRBV5-6 and TRBJ2-7, with a tentative D call TRBD2 (5 bases). Per germline, CDR1 SGHDT and CDR2 YYEEEE. This CDR3 is built from 10 residues. Trimming stripped 0 bases from V and 12 bases from J, with 7 bases between. The full variable domain, completed using reference TRBV5-6 and TRBJ2-7, is DAGVTQSPTHLIKTRGQQVTLRCSPKSGHDTVSWYQQALGQGPQFIFQYYEEEERQRGNFPDRFSGHQFPNYSSELNVNALLLGDSALYLCASSLGRGYFGPGTRLTVT.

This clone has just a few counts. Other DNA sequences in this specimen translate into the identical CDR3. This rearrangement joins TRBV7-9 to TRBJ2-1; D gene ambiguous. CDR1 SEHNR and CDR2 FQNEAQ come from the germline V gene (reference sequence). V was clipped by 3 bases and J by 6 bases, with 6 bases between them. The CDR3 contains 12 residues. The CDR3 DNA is TGTGCCAGCAGCTTGAGTGTCAATGAGCAGTTCTTC. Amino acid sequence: CASSLSVNEQFF. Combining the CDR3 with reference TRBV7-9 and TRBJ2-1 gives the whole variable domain DTGVSQNPRHKITKRGQNVTFRCDPISEHNRLYWYRQTLGQGPEFLTYFQNEAQLEKSRLLSDRFSAERPKGSFSTLEIQRTEQGDSAMYLCASSLSVNEQFFGPGTRLTVL.

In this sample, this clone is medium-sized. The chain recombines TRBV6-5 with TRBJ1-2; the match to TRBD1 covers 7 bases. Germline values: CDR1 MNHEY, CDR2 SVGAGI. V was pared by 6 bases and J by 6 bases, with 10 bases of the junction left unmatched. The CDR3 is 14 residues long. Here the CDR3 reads CASSRQGGNDGYTF. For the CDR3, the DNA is TGTGCCAGCAGCCGACAGGGTGGGAACGATGGCTACACCTTC.

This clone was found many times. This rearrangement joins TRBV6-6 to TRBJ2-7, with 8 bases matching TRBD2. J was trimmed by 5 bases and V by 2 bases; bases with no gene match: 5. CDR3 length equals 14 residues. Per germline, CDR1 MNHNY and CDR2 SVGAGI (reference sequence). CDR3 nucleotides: TGTGCCAGCAGTTACGAGACTAGCGCCCACGAGCAGTACTTC. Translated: CASSYETSAHEQYF.

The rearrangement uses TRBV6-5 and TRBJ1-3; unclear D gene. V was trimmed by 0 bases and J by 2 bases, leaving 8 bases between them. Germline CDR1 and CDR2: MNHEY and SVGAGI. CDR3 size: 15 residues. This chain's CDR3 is CASSYSFLAGNTIYF. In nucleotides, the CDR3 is TGTGCCAGCAGTTACTCGTTTCTAGCTGGAAACACCATATATTTT.